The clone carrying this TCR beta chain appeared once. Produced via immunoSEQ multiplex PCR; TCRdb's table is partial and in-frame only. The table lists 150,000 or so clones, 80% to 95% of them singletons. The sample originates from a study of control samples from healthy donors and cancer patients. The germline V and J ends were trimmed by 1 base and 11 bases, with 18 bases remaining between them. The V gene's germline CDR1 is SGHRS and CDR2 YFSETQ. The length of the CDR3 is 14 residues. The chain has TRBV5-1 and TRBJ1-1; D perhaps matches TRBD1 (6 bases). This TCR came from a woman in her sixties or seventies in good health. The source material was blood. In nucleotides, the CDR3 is TGCGCCAGCAGCTTGAGTAACGGGGGGCTCAGTGCTTTCTTT. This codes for CASSLSNGGLSAFF. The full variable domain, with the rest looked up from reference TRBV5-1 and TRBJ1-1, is KAGVTQTPRYLIKTRGQQVTLSCSPISGHRSVSWYQQTPGQGLQFLFEYFSETQRNKGNFPGRFSGRQFSNSRSEMNVSTLELGDSALYLCASSLSNGGLSAFFGQGTRLTVV.